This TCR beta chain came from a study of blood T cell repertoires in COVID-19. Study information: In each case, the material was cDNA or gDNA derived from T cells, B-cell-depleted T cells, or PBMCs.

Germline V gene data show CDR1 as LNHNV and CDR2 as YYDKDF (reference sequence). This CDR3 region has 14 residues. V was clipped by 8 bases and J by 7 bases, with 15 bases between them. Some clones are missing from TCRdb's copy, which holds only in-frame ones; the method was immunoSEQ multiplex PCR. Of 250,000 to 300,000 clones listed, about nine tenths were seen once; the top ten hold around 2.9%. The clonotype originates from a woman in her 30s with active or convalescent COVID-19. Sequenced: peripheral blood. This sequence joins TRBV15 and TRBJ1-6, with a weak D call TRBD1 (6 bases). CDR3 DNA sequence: TGTGCCACCTTTTCCAGTGGGGGCAATTCACCCCTCCACTTT. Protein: CATFSSGGNSPLHF.